This T cell receptor (beta chain) was recorded in a study of cytomegalovirus exposure and HLA in healthy donors. Germline V gene data show CDR1 as SGHTA and CDR2 as FQGNSA. With V trimmed by 6 bases and J by 2 bases, 11 bases remained unmatched. The CDR3 is made up of 16 amino acids. Comments on this clone: The antigen remains unidentified.

General observations from the study: Analysis performed later showed TCR beta chains linked to HLA being more clonally expanded than equally common others.

Primers: 60 Vbeta forward and 13 Jbeta reverse. Sequencing was performed with immunoSEQ multiplex PCR; in TCRdb, only in-frame clones are kept and a portion is missing. The data show approximately 160,000 clones, around 77% seen once. Material: PBMCs. This chain connects TRBV7-2 to TRBJ2-5, with 8 positions matching TRBD2. The TCR originated in a woman between 45 and 65 years old in good health and CMV-seropositive. This chain's CDR3 is CASRTRGGGKQETQYF. The CDR3 DNA reads TGTGCCAGCAGAACGCGGGGCGGGGGGAAGCAAGAGACCCAGTACTTC.